One and the same sample provided the 9 T cell receptor beta chains below, sequenced in a study of blood T cell repertoires in COVID-19. Clones were read by immunoSEQ multiplex PCR, and TCRdb kept only the in-frame ones, dropping some. The sample shows roughly 250,000 clones, about 86% of them seen only once. The source material was peripheral blood. These receptors originate from a woman aged 25 to 39 with COVID-19, enrolled during active disease.

The rearrangement joins TRBV6-5 to TRBJ2-7; 8 bases are shared with TRBD1. V shed 5 bases and J 0 bases; nucleotides not matched to a gene: 6. Germline V CDR1 and CDR2: MNHEY, SVGAGI. The CDR3 loop spans 15 amino acids. The CDR3 region is CASSIQGAISYEQYF. In DNA form, the CDR3 reads TGTGCCAGCAGTATTCAGGGGGCGATCTCCTACGAGCAGTACTTC.

For this clone: This sample also contains other DNA sequences that code for the same CDR3. As DNA, the CDR3 is TGTGCCAGTAGCGGGGGGAATCAGCCCCAGCATTTT. Residues: CASSGGNQPQHF. V and J are TRBV19 and TRBJ1-5, with D maybe TRBD1 (5 bases). The CDR3 has 12 amino acids. Per germline, CDR1 LNHDA and CDR2 SQIVND (reference sequence). V was trimmed by 6 bases and J by 4 bases, leaving 7 bases between them.

The CDR3 DNA reads TGCGCCAGCAGCTTGGCGGACAGAGAACGGGAGACCCAGTACTTC. This sequence encodes CASSLADRERETQYF. The chain uses TRBV5-1 and TRBJ2-5, with D perhaps matching TRBD1 (6 bases). There are 15 residues in the CDR3. The germline V and J ends were trimmed by 0 bases and 5 bases, with 14 bases remaining between them. Germline V gene lookup returns CDR1 SGHRS and CDR2 YFSETQ.

The J gene is TRBJ2-5, the V gene TRBV5-5; D possibly corresponds to TRBD2 (6 bases). The CDR3 loop spans 13 amino acids. Germline CDR1 reads SGHKS; CDR2 reads YYEKEE (reference sequence). V dropped 3 bases and J dropped 2 bases, with 8 bases sitting between them. CDR3 sequence (DNA): TGTGCCAGCAGCTGGGCGGGACAAGAGACCCAGTACTTC. Its translation is CASSWAGQETQYF.

CDR3: CASSPRTGVHYNEQFF. CDR3 nucleotide sequence: TGTGCCAGCAGCCCAAGGACAGGGGTCCACTACAATGAGCAGTTCTTC. V and J are TRBV14 and TRBJ2-1, with TRBD1 matching over 9 bases. CDR3 length: 16 residues. With 4 bases clipped from V and 3 bases from J, the junction kept 7 bases outside the gene matches. Per the germline V gene, CDR1 is SGHDN and CDR2 is FVKESK.

The V gene is TRBV6-1, the J gene TRBJ2-7; tentatively, D is TRBD1 (6 bases). The germline gives CDR1 MNHNS, CDR2 SASEGT. Trimming shortened V by 3 bases and J by 9 bases, and 24 bases separated the two germline ends. The CDR3 runs to 16 residues. The CDR3 spells CASSEMMTGPPDGQYF. CDR3 DNA sequence: TGTGCCAGCAGTGAGATGATGACAGGCCCCCCCGACGGGCAGTACTTC.

The chain joins TRBV6-5 to TRBJ2-3, with D tentatively TRBD2 (6 bases). The ends were cut back, 10 bases at V and 1 base at J, with 15 bases in the middle. Germline values: CDR1 MNHEY, CDR2 SVGAGI. The CDR3 is 14 amino acids. The CDR3 nucleotides read TGTGCCACCAAGGGGCGGGGTCGCACAGATACGCAGTATTTT. Its protein is CATKGRGRTDTQYF.

This clone was seen only a few times. The V call is TRBV25-1, the J call TRBJ1-4, with 8 nucleotides matching TRBD1. The germline gives CDR1 MGHDK, CDR2 SYGVNS. The CDR3 length is 14 residues. V shed 11 bases, J shed 5 bases, and the junction held 10 bases outside the gene matches. DNA of the CDR3: TGTGCCTGCGGACAGGGAAATGGAAATGAAAAACTGTTTTTT. Translating gives CACGQGNGNEKLFF.

This chain connects TRBV2 to TRBJ1-2; D may be TRBD1 (5 bases). The germline V gene has CDR1 SNHLY and CDR2 FYNNEI. With 4 bases removed from V and 5 bases from J, the gap between germline ends came to 17 bases. The CDR3 loop spans 15 amino acids. The CDR3 nucleotides read TGTGCCAGCAGTGTCGGCAGGGAGGTTTATTATGGCTACACCTTC. This translates into CASSVGREVYYGYTF. Using reference TRBV2 and TRBJ1-2 for the parts outside the CDR3, the full variable domain is EPEVTQTPSHQVTQMGQEVILRCVPISNHLYFYWYRQILGQKVEFLVSFYNNEISEKSEIFDDQFSVERPDGSNFTLKIRSTKLEDSAMYFCASSVGREVYYGYTFGSGTRLTVV.